This T cell receptor beta chain emerged from a study of T cell repertoires in cytomegalovirus infection. This clonotype occurred a few times. The antigen is undetermined. TCRdb passed the reads through MiXCR, listing each CDR3 protein once. The table has 700,000 to 950,000 distinct CDR3 sequences, 30% to 35% seen once. The length of the CDR3 is 15 residues. Germline assignment: CDR1 MNHEY and CDR2 SVGAGI. Losses at the gene ends were 3 bases for V and 4 bases for J; bases not matched to a gene: 5. The sequence derives from a human donor in good health (CMV status not recorded). Some clones in this sample may be carry-over from other donors' samples. The rearrangement uses TRBV6-5 and TRBJ2-1; 8 bases agree with TRBD2. Sequencing used cultured CD8+ T cells from PBMCs, obtained from culture after CMV antigen stimulation. The CDR3 loop reads CASSYLSGGYNEQFF. CDR3 bases: TGTGCCAGCAGTTATTTAAGCGGGGGTTACAATGAGCAGTTCTTC.